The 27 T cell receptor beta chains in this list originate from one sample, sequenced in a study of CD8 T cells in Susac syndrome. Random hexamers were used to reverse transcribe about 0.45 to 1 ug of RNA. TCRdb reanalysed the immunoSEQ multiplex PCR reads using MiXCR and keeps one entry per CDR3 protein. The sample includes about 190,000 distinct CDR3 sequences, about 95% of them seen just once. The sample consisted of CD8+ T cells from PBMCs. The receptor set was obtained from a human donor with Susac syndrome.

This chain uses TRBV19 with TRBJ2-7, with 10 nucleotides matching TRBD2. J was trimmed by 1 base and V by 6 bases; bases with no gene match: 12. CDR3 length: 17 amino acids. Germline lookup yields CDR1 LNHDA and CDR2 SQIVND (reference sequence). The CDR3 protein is CASSSVLAGVKSYEQYF. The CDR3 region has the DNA TGTGCCAGTAGCAGCGTTCTAGCGGGAGTCAAGTCCTACGAGCAGTACTTC.

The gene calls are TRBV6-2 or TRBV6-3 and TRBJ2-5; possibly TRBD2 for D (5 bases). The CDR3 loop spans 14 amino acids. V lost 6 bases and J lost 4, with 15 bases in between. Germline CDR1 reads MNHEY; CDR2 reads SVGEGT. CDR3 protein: CASRYTGIRETQYF. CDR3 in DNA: TGTGCCAGCAGGTATACCGGGATAAGAGAGACCCAGTACTTC.

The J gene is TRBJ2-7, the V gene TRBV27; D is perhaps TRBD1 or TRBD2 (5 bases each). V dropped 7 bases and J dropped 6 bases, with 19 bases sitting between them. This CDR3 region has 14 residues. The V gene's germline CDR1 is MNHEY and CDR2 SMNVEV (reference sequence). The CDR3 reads CASKSSRAGGEQYF. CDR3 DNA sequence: TGTGCCAGCAAAAGCTCGAGGGCTGGGGGCGAGCAGTACTTC.

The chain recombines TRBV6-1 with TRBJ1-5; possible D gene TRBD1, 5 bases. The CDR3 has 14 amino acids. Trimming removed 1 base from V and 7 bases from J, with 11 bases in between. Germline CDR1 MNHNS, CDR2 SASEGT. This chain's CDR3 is CASSEVGVGQPQHF. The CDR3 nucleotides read TGTGCCAGCAGTGAAGTAGGGGTCGGACAGCCCCAGCATTTT.

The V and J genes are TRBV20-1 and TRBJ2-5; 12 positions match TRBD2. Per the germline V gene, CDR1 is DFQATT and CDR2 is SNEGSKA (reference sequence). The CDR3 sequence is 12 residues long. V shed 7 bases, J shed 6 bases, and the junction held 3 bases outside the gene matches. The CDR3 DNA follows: TGCAGTGTTCTAGCGGGGGGGCAGACCCAGTACTTC. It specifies CSVLAGGQTQYF.

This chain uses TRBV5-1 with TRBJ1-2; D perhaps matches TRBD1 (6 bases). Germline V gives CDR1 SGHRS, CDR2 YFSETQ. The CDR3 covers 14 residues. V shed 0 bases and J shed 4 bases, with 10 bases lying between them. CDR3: CASSLGGGTYGYTF. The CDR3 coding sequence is TGCGCCAGCAGCTTGGGGGGGGGCACCTATGGCTACACCTTC. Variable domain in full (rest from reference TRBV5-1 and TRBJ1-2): KAGVTQTPRYLIKTRGQQVTLSCSPISGHRSVSWYQQTPGQGLQFLFEYFSETQRNKGNFPGRFSGRQFSNSRSEMNVSTLELGDSALYLCASSLGGGTYGYTFGSGTRLTVV.

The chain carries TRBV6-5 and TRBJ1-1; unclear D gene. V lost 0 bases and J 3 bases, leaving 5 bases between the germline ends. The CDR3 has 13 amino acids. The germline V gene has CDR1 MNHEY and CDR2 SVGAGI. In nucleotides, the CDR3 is TGTGCCAGCAGTTACTCGAGGGACACTGAAGCTTTCTTT. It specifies CASSYSRDTEAFF.

The chain's CDR3 is CASSDPQGPREAFF. The CDR3, as DNA: TGTGCCAGCAGTGATCCCCAGGGGCCCCGGGAAGCTTTCTTT. The rearrangement uses TRBV2 and TRBJ1-1, with D possibly matching TRBD1 (6 bases). Germline V CDR1 and CDR2: SNHLY, FYNNEI. The V gene lost 3 bases and the J gene lost 8 bases, with 16 bases spanning the gap. This CDR3 contains 14 residues. The full variable domain, in which reference TRBV2 and TRBJ1-1 provide the parts outside the CDR3, is EPEVTQTPSHQVTQMGQEVILRCVPISNHLYFYWYRQILGQKVEFLVSFYNNEISEKSEIFDDQFSVERPDGSNFTLKIRSTKLEDSAMYFCASSDPQGPREAFFGQGTRLTVV.

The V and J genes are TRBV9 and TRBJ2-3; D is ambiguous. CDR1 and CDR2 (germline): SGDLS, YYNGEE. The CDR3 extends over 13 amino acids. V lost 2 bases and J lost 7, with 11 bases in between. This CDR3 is CASSVSESNTQYF. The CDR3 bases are TGTGCCAGCAGCGTCAGCGAATCTAATACGCAGTATTTT.

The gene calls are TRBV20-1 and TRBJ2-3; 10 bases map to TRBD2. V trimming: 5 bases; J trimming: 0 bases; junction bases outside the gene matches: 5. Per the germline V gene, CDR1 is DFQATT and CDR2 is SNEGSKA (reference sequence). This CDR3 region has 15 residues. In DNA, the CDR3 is TGCAGTGCTTCGGCACTAGCGGGAAGCACAGATACGCAGTATTTT. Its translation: CSASALAGSTDTQYF.

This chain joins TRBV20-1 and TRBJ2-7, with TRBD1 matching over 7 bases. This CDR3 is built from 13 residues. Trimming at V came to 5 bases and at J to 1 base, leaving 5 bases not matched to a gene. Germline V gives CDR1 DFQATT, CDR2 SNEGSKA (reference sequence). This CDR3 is CSADRVVSYEQYF. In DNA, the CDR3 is TGCAGTGCTGACAGGGTTGTATCCTACGAGCAGTACTTC.

The CDR3 sequence: CSVVFVGHTGELFF. CDR3 DNA: TGCAGCGTTGTGTTCGTGGGGCACACCGGGGAGCTGTTTTTT. V usage is TRBV29-1 and J usage is TRBJ2-2; D possibly corresponds to TRBD1 (5 bases). V was trimmed by 4 bases and J by 3 bases, leaving 12 bases between them. The CDR3 is 14 residues long. Per the germline V gene, CDR1 is SQVTM and CDR2 is ANQGSEA.

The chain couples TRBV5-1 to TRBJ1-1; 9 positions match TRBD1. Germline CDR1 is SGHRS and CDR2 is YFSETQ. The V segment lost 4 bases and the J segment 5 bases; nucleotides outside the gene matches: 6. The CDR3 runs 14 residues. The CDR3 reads CASSRGQGGTEAFF. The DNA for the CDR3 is TGCGCCAGCAGCCGGGGACAGGGAGGGACTGAAGCTTTCTTT.

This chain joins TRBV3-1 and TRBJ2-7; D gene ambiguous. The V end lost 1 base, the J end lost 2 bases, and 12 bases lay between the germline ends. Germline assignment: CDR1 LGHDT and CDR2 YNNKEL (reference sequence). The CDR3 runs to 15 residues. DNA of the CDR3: TGTGCCAGCAGCCAAGCTGTCGGTTCACCCTACGAGCAGTACTTC. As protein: CASSQAVGSPYEQYF.

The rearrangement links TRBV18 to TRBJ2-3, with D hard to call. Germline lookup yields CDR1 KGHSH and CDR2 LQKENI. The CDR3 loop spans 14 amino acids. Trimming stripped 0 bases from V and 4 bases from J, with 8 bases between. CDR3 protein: CASSPPSVSDTQYF. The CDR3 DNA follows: TGTGCCAGCTCACCACCCTCCGTCTCAGATACGCAGTATTTT.

CDR3: CASSETPNTEAFF. The CDR3 DNA reads as TGCGCCAGCAGCGAGACACCGAACACTGAAGCTTTCTTT. This chain joins TRBV5-1 and TRBJ1-1; no definite D call. The CDR3 is 13 amino acids. In germline, CDR1 is SGHRS, CDR2 YFSETQ. V was shortened by 4 bases and J by 1 base, with 8 bases between the two germline ends.

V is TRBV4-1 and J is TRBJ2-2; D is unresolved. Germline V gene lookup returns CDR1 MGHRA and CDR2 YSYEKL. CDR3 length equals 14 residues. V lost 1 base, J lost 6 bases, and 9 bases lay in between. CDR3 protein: CASSQGARSGELFF. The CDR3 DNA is TGCGCCAGCAGCCAAGGGGCCCGGTCCGGGGAGCTGTTTTTT.

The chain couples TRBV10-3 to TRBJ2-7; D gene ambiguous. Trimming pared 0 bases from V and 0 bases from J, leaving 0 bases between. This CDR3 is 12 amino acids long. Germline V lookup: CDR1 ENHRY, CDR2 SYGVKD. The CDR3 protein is CAISESSYEQYF. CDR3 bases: TGTGCCATCAGTGAGTCCTCCTACGAGCAGTACTTC.

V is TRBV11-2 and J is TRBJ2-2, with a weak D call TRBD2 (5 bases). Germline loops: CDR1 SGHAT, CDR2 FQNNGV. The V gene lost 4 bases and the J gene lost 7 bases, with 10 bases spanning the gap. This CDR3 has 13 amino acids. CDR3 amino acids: CASSSNRGGELFF. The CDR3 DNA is TGTGCCAGCAGCTCAAACCGGGGCGGGGAGCTGTTTTTT.

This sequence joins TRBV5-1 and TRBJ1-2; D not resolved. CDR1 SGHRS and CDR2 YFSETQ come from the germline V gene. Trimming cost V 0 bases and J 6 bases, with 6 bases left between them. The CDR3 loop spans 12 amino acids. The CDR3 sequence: CASSLDDDGYTF. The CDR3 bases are TGCGCCAGCAGCTTGGACGACGATGGCTACACCTTC.

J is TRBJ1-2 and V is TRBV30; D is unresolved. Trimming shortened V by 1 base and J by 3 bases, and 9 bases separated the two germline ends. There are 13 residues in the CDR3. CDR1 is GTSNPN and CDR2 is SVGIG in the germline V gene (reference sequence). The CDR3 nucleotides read TGTGCCTGGAGTGAAGTAAAAGACTATGGCTACACCTTC. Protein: CAWSEVKDYGYTF.

The CDR3 loop reads CASSHMEGVYSNQPQHF. The CDR3 region has the DNA TGCGCCAGCAGTCATATGGAGGGAGTTTATAGCAATCAGCCCCAGCATTTT. The chain is built from TRBV23-1 and TRBJ1-5, with D hard to call. TRBV23-1 is recorded as an ORF, its role being uncertain. The CDR3 length is 17 residues. Trimming removed 3 bases at V and 0 bases at J, with 15 bases between.

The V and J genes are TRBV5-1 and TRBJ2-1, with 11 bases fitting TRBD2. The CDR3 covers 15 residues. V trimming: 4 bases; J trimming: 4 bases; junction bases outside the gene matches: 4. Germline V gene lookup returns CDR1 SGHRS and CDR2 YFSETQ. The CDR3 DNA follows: TGCGCCAGCAGCCCACTAGCGGGGGAGTACAATGAGCAGTTCTTC. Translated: CASSPLAGEYNEQFF.

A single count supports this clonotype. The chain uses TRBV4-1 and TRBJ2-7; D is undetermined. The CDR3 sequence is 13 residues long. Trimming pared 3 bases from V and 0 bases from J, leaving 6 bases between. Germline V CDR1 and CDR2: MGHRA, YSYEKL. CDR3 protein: CASSQGISYEQYF. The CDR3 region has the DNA TGCGCCAGCAGCCAGGGAATCTCCTACGAGCAGTACTTC.

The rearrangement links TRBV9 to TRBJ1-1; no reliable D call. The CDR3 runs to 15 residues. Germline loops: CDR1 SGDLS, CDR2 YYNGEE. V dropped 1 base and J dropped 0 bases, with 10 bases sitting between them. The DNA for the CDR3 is TGTGCCAGCAGCGTATCAACCGAATTGAACACTGAAGCTTTCTTT. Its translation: CASSVSTELNTEAFF.

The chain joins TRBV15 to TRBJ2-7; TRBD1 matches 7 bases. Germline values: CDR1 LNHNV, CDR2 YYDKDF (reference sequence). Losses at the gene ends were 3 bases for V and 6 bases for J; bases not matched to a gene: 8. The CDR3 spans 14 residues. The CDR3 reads CATSRYRGSGEQYF. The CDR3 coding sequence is TGTGCCACCAGCAGGTACAGGGGATCGGGCGAGCAGTACTTC.

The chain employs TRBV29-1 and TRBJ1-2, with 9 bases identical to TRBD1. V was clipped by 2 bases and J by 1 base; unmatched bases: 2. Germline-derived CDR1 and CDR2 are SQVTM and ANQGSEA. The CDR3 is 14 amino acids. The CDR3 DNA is TGCAGCGTTGAAAGGACAGGGGATAACTATGGCTACACCTTC. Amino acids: CSVERTGDNYGYTF.